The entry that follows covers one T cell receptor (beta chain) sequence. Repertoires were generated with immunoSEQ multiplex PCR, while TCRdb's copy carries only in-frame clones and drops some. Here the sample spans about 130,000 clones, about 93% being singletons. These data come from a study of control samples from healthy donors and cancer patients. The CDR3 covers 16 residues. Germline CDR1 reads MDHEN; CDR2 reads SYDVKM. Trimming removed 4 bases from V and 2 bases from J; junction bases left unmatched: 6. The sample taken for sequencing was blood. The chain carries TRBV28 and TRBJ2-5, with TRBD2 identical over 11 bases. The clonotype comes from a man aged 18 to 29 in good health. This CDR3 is CASSSAGTSGQETQYF. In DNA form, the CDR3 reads TGTGCCAGCAGTTCCGCCGGGACTAGCGGACAAGAGACCCAGTACTTC.